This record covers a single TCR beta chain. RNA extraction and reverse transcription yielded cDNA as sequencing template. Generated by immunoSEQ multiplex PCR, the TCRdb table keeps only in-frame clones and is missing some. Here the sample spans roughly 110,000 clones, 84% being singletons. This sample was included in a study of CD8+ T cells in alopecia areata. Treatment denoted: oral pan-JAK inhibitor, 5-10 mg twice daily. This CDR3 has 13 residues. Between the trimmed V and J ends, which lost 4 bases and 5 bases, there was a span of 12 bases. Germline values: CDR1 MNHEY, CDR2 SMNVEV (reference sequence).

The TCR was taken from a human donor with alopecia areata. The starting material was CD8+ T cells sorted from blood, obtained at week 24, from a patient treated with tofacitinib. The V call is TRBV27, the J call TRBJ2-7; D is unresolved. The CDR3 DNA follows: TGTGCCAGCAGTTCCTCCGTTGGGGACGAGCAGTACTTC. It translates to CASSSSVGDEQYF.